The source of this T cell receptor (beta chain) is a study of identical twins (dated by TCRdb to about 2016). Concerning the study at large: The study deep-sequenced TCR alpha and beta repertoires from monozygotic twins, unrelated adults of various ages and cord blood to test whether fetal clonotypes persist. To rule out contamination, replicate twin experiments were performed at different times with different library preparation protocols. General findings and caveats noted by the study authors: Compared with coincidental sharing between unrelated individuals, out-of-frame TCR alpha sequences shared between twins had an excess of sequences with low generation probability. A weaker excess of twin sharing was found in beta out-of-frame sequences because the signal-to-noise ratio was lowered by fewer shared sequences. Zero-insertion analyses could be partly confounded by invariant T cells such as MAIT and iNKT, though diverse VJ usage argued against such confounding for most clonotypes. Abundant cord blood beta clonotypes carried fewer insertions; young adult naive repertoires showed a weaker similar trend, while memory repertoires showed none. Recombination models systematically underestimated out-of-frame TCR alpha sharing in monozygotic twins but agreed with sharing between unrelated individuals. Because the same donors could not be followed over many years, the conclusions depended on cross-sectional statistical analysis.

Preparation of the library involved 5' RACE. The sequencer was an Illumina HiSeq 2000. Template switching introduced a universal primer binding site; the final cDNA contained a unique molecular identifier, enabling accurate counting of TCR cDNA molecules. Specific primers in the conserved constant-segment region were used to synthesize first-strand cDNA for TCR alpha and beta chains. To control for contamination, every cDNA library was double barcoded, receiving both a SMART-Mk sample barcode and Illumina barcodes. TruSeq adapter sequences, together with Illumina sample barcodes, were added in two successive PCR steps. Sequencing of the TCR alpha and beta cDNA libraries was done on the Illumina HiSeq platform using custom primers. On the authors' methods: Unique molecular identifiers were extracted from raw reads with MiGEC, and CDR3 positions were determined with MiXCR. Recombination models were inferred per individual with the repgenHMM and IGoR tools using an EM algorithm. The tcR package in R was used for shared clonotype analysis, with sharing normalized by the product of cloneset sizes. Out-of-frame nonproductive sequences were analyzed to study raw recombination free of thymic and clonal selection effects. TCRdb trimmed public reads at Q25 via fastp, called clones via MiXCR and kept in-frame beta chains. Under each unique CDR3 protein, matching rows form one entry showing the most common genes and DNA. TCRdb assigned the V and J calls; the authors' analysis was not used. The sample has hundreds of thousands of distinct CDR3 sequences on record, 8.6% of them singletons. The top ten constitute approximately 0.94% of the sample.

Turning to this clonotype: The target of this receptor is not known. Qualities for individual bases were not recorded, and no much larger clone is one base off.

V drops 6 bases and J drops 2 bases, leaving 13 bases in between. The CDR3 starts with the cysteine, ends with the phenylalanine, and has 14 residues. Only CDR3 DNA is held: 42 bases, read in frame from base 1. CDR1 and CDR2 are read off the germline V gene (reference sequence) as MNHEY and SMNVEV. All donors were healthy Caucasians. The twin cohort comprised three pairs of female monozygotic twins, all aged about 18 to 29 years. RNA for TCR libraries was isolated from peripheral blood mononuclear cells. These data are also associated with another study on yellow fever vaccine responses in identical twins. The second paper states: The T cell response to vaccination in identical twins was reported by the authors to appear partly convergent and partly personalized. In the study, vaccine-responding T cell clones were precisely tracked in identical twins.

The TCR was taken from a woman aged 18-30 years in good health. Recombination linked TRBV27 to TRBJ1-2, with no confident D gene call. Sequenced: PBMCs. The nucleotide sequence reads TGTGCCAGCAGATCCGTGGGAGGGAACTATGGCTACACCTTC. It translates to CASRSVGGNYGYTF.